This entry features one T cell receptor (beta chain) sequence. Its antigen is as yet unknown. The data were obtained in a study of T cells in Graves' hyperthyroidism and ophthalmopathy. Uncontrolled infection, other autoimmune disease, pregnancy or lactation barred patients from enrollment. Study-level findings and limits: Ophthalmopathy could be told apart from stable hyperthyroidism with a 13 V-J model.

Amplified regions were TCR beta CDR3 sequences from RNA transcripts. First-round RT-PCR of the TCR CDR3 relied on the HTBI primer set. TCRdb recomputed calls from the multiplex PCR reads with MiXCR, one row per CDR3 protein. This table has about 840,000 distinct CDR3 sequences, 38% appearing once. This CDR3 spans 14 amino acids. Germline values: CDR1 SEHNR, CDR2 FQNEAQ (reference sequence). V was pared by 3 bases and J by 5 bases, with 5 bases of the junction left unmatched. Sequencing input: blood. The genes are TRBV7-9 and TRBJ2-7, with 9 bases matching TRBD1. The TCR comes from a man aged 18-30 years with Graves' hyperthyroidism. This CDR3 reads CASSLGTGYDEQYF. The CDR3 DNA is TGTGCCAGCAGCTTGGGGACAGGGTACGACGAGCAGTACTTC.